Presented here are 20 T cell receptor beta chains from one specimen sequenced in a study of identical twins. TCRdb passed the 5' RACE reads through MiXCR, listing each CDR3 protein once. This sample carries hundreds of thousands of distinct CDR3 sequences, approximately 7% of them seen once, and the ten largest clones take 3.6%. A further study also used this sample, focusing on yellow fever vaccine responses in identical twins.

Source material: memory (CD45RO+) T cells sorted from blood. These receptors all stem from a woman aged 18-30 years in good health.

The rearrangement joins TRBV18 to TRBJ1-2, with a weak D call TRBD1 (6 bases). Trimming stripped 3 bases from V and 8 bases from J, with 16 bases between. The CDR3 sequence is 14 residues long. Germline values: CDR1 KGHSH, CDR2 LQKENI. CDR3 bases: TGTGCCAGCTCACCCTCTTGGGGACAAGAGGGCTACACCTTC. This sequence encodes CASSPSWGQEGYTF.

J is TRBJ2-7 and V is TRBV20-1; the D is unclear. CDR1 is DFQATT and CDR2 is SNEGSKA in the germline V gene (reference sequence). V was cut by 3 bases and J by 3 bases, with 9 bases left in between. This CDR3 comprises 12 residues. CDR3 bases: TGCAGTGCTAGCTGGGATATCTACGAGCAGTACTTC. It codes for CSASWDIYEQYF.

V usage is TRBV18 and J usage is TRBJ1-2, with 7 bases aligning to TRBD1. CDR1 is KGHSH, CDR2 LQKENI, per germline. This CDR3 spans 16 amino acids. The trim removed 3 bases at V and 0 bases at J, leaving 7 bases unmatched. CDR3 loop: CASSPTGQVPNYGYTF. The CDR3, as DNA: TGTGCCAGCTCACCTACAGGACAGGTCCCTAACTATGGCTACACCTTC.

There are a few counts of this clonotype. The CDR3, as DNA: TGTGCCAGCAGCTTAGGGTCAGGGAAAGGATCCGGGGAGCTGTTTTTT. It codes for CASSLGSGKGSGELFF. The J gene is TRBJ2-2, the V gene TRBV7-6; D is possibly TRBD1 (5 bases). This CDR3 has 16 residues. Germline CDR1 is SGHVS and CDR2 is FNYEAQ. V dropped 1 base and J dropped 6 bases, with 15 bases sitting between them.

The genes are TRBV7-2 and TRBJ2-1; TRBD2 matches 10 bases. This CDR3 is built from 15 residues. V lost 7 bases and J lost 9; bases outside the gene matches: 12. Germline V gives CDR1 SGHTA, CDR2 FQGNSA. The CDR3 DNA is TGTGCCAGCAACCAGCGGGGGGGAGCTCTTGGTGAGCAGTTCTTC. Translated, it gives CASNQRGGALGEQFF.

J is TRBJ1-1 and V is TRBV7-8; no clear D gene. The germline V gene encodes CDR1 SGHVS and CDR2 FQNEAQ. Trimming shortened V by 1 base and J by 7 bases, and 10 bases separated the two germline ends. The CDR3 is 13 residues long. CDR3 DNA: TGTGCCAGCAGCTTAGTAGCGGACGGTGAAGCTTTCTTT. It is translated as CASSLVADGEAFF.

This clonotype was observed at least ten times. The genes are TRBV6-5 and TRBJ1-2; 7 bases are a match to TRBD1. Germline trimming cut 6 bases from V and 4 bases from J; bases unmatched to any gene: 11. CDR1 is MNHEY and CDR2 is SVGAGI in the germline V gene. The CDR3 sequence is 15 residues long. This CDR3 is CASRSAGQTIYGYTF. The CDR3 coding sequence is TGTGCCAGCAGAAGTGCGGGACAGACGATCTATGGCTACACCTTC.

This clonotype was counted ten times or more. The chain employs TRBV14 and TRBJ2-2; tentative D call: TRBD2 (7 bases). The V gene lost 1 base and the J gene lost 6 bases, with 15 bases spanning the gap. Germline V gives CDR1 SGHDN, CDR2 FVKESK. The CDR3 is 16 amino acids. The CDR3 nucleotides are TGTGCCAGCAGCCAAGTCGGCGGGGGCCCGCCCGGGGAGCTGTTTTTT. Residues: CASSQVGGGPPGELFF.

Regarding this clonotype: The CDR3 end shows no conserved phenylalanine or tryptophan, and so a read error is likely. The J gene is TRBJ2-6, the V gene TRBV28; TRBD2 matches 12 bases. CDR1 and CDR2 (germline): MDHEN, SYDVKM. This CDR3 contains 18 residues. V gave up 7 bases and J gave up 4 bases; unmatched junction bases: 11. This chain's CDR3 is CASKGLAGRRPGANVLTY. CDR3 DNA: TGTGCCAGCAAGGGACTAGCGGGCCGCCGGCCGGGGGCCAACGTCCTGACTTAC.

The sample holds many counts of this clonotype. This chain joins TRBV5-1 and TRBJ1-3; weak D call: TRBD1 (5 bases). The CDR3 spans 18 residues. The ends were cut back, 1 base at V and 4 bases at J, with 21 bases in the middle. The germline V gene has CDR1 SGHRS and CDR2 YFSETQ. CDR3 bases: TGCGCCAGCAGCTTGTCCGGTCTGGGGCAGATCCCCGGAAACACCATATATTTT. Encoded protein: CASSLSGLGQIPGNTIYF.

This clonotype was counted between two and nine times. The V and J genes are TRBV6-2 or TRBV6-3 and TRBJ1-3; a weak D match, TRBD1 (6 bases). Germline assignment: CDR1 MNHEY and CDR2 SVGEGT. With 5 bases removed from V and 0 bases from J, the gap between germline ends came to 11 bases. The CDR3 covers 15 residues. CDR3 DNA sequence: TGTGCCAGCAGTACCAGGACAGCCTCTGGAAACACCATATATTTT. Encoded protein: CASSTRTASGNTIYF.

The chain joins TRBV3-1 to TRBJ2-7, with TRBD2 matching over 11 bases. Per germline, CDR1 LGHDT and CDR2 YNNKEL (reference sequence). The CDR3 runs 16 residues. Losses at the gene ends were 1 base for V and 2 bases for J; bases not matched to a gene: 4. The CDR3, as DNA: TGTGCCAGCAGCCAAGGGCTAGCGGGAGGTGCCTACGAGCAGTACTTC. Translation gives CASSQGLAGGAYEQYF.

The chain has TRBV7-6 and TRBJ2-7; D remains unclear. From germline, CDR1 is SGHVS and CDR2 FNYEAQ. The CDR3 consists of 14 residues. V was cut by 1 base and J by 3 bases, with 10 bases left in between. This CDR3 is CASSLDVDVYEQYF. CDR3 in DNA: TGTGCCAGCAGCTTAGACGTGGATGTCTACGAGCAGTACTTC.

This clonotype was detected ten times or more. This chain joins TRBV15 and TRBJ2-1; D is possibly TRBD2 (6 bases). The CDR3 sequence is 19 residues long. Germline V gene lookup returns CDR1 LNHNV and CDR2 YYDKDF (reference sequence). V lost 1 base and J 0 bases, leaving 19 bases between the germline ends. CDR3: CATSRVRGSGGSSYNEQFF. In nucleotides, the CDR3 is TGTGCCACCAGCAGAGTAAGAGGCAGCGGAGGGAGCTCCTACAATGAGCAGTTCTTC.

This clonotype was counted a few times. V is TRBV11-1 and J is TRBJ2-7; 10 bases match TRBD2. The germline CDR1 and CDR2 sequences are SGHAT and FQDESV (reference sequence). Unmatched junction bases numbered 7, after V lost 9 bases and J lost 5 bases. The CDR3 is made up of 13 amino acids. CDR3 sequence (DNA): TGTGCCAGTGGCCGAGCGGGGGGGCACGAGCAGTACGTC. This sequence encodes CASGRAGGHEQYV.

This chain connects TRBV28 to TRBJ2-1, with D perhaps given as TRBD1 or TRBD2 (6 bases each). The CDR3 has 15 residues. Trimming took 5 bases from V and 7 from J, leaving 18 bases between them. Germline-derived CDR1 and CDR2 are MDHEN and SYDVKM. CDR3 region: CASSPGAGIGNEQFF. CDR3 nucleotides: TGTGCCAGCAGTCCGGGGGCGGGAATTGGGAATGAGCAGTTCTTC.

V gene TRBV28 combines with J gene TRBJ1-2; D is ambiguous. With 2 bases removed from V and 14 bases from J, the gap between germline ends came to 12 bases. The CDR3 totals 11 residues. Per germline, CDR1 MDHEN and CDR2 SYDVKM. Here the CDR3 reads CASSLVGRQTF. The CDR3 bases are TGTGCCAGCAGTTTAGTCGGGCGGCAGACCTTC.

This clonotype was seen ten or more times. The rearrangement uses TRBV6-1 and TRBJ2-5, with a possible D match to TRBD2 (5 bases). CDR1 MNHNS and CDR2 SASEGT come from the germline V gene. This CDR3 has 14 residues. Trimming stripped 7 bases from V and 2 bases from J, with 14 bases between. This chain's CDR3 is CASIWRRGQETQYF. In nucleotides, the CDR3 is TGTGCCAGCATCTGGCGCAGAGGGCAAGAGACCCAGTACTTC.

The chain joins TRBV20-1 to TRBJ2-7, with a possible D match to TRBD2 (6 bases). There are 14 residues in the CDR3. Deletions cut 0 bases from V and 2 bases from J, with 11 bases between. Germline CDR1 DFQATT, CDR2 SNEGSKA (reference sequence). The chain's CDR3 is CSARDPRGAYEQYF. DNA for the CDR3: TGCAGTGCTAGAGATCCGCGGGGTGCCTACGAGCAGTACTTC.

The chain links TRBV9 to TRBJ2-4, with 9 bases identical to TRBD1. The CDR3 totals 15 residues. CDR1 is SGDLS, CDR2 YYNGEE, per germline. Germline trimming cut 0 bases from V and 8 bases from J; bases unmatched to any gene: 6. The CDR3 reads CASSVGGDRVDIQYF. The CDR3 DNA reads TGTGCCAGCAGCGTAGGAGGGGACAGGGTGGACATTCAGTACTTC.